This entry concerns a single T cell receptor beta chain. Its antigen is still unknown. CDR1 is SGHRS and CDR2 is YFSETQ in the germline V gene. CDR3 length: 14 amino acids. V dropped 10 bases and J dropped 5; count of bases not matched to a gene: 9. The source of the sample is a study of cytomegalovirus exposure and HLA in healthy donors. Study results and limitations: The investigators catalogued 150 to 200 TCR beta chains as cytomegalovirus-associated.

Assay: immunoSEQ multiplex PCR; the TCRdb copy retains only in-frame clones and omits some. The table records 220,000 or so clones, 75% to 90% of them present only once. The chain has TRBV5-1 and TRBJ2-1, with TRBD2 matching 10 bases. The source of this sequence is a woman aged 25 to 39 in good health and CMV-seropositive. The sequencing input was PBMCs. This CDR3 reads CASYPGLANNEQFF. CDR3 sequence (DNA): TGCGCCTCTTATCCGGGACTAGCGAACAATGAGCAGTTCTTC.